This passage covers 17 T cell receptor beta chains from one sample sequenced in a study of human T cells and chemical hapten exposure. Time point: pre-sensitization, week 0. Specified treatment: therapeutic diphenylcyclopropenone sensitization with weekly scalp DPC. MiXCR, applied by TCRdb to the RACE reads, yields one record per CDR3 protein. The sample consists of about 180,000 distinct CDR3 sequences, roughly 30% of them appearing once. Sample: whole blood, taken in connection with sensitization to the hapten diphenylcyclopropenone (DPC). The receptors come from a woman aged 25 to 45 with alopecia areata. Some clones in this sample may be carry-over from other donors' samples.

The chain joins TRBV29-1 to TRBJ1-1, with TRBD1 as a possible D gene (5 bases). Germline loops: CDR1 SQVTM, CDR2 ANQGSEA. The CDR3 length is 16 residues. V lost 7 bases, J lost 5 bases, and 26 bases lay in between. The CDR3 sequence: CSAQEDFRQGGTEAFF. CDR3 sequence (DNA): TGCAGCGCCCAGGAGGATTTTCGCCAGGGAGGGACTGAAGCTTTCTTT.

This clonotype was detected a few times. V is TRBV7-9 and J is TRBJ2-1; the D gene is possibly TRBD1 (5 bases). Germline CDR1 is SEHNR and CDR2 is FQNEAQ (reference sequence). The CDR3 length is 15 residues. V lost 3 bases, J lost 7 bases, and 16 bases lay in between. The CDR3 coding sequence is TGTGCCAGCAGCTTCCCCCAGGGTGAAAGGAATGAGCAGTTCTTC. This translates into CASSFPQGERNEQFF.

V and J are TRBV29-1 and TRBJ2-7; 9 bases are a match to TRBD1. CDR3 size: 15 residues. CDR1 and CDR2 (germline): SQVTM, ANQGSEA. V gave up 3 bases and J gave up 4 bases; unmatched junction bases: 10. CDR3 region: CSVDGQGQGVYEQYF. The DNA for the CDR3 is TGCAGCGTTGACGGACAGGGACAGGGTGTTTACGAGCAGTACTTC.

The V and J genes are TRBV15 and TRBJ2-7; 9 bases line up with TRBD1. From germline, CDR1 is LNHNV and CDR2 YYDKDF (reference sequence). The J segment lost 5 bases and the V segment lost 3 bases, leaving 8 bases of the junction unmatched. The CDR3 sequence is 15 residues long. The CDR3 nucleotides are TGTGCCACCAGCAGTGTTACAGGGGGCTTCCACGAGCAGTACTTC. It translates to CATSSVTGGFHEQYF. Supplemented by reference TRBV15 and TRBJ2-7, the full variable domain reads DAMVIQNPRYQVTQFGKPVTLSCSQTLNHNVMYWYQQKSSQAPKLLFHYYDKDFNNEADTPDNFQSRRPNTSFCFLDIRSPGLGDTAMYLCATSSVTGGFHEQYFGPGTRLTVT.

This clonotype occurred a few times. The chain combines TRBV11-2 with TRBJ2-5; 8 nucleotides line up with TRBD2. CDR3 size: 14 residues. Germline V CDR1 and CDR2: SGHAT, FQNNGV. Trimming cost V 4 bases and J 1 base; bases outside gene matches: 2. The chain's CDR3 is CASSSAGGQETQYF. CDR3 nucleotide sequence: TGTGCCAGCAGCTCGGCGGGGGGCCAAGAGACCCAGTACTTC.

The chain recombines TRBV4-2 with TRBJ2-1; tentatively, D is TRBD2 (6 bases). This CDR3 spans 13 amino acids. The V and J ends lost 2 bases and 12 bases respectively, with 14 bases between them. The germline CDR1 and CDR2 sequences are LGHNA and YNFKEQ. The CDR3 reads CASSQLNEGGQFF. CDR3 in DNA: TGTGCCAGCAGCCAATTAAATGAGGGAGGGCAGTTCTTC.

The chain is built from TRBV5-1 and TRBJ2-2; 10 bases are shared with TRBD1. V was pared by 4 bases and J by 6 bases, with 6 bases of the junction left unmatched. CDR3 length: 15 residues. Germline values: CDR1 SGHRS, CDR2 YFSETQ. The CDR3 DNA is TGCGCCAGCAGCAGCGGACAGGGGGACGCCGGGGAGCTGTTTTTT. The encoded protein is CASSSGQGDAGELFF.

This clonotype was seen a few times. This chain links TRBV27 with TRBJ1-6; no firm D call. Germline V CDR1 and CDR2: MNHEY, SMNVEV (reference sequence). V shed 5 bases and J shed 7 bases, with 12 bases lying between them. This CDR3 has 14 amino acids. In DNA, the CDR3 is TGTGCCAGCAGTAGGAGGACGGGGAATTCACCCCTCCACTTT. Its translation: CASSRRTGNSPLHF.

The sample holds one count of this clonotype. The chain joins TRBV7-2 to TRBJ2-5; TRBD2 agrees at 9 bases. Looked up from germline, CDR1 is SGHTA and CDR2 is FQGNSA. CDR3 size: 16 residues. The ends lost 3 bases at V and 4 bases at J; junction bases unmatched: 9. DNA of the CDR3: TGTGCCAGCAGCTTGGCGGGGGGGAGGGTAGGAGAGACCCAGTACTTC. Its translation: CASSLAGGRVGETQYF.

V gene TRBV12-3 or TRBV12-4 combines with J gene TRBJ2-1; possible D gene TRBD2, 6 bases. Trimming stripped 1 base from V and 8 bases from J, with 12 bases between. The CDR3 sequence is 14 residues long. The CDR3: CASSLDGSKDEQFF. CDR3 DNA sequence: TGTGCCAGCAGTTTAGACGGGAGCAAGGATGAGCAGTTCTTC.

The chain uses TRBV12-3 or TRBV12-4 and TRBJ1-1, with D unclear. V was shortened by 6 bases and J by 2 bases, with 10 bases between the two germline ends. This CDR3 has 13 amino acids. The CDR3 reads CASRRGSNTEAFF. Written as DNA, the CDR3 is TGTGCCAGCAGAAGAGGTTCTAACACTGAAGCTTTCTTT.

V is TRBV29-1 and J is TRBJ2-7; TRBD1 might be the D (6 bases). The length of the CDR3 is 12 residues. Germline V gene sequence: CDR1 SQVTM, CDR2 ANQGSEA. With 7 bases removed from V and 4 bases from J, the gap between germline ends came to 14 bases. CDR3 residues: CSARDTKYEQYF. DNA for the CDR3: TGCAGCGCCCGGGACACCAAATACGAGCAGTACTTC.

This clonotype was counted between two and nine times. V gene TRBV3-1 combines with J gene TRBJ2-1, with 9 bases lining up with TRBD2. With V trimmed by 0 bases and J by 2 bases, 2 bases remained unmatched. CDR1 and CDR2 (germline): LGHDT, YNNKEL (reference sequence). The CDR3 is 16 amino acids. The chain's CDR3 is CASSQDPSGTYNEQFF. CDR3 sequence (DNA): TGTGCCAGCAGCCAAGATCCTAGCGGGACCTACAATGAGCAGTTCTTC.

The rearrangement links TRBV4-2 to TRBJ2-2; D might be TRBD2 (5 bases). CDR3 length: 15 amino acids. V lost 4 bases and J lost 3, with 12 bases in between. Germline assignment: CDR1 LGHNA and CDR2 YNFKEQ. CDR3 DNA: TGTGCCAGCAGCCCGATTGGAGCGGACACCGGGGAGCTGTTTTTT. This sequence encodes CASSPIGADTGELFF.

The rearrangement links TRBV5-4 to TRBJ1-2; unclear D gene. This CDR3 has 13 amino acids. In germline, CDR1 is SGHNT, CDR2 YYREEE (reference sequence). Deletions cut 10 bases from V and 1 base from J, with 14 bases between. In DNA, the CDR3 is TGTGCCTCCGCCTCCGGCGGTAACTATGGCTACACCTTC. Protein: CASASGGNYGYTF.

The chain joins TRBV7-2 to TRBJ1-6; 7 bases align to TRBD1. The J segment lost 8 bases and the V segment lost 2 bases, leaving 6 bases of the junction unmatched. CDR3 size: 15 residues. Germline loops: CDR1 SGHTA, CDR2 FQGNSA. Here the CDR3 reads CASSLRGQLHSPLHF. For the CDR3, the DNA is TGTGCCAGCAGCTTAAGGGGACAGCTCCATTCACCCCTCCACTTT.

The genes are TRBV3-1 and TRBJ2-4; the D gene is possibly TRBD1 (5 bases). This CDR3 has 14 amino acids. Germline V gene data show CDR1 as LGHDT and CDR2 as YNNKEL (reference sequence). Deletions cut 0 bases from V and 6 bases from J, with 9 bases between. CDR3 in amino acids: CASSQDTDINIQYF. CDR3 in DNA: TGTGCCAGCAGCCAAGATACGGACATAAACATTCAGTACTTC.